This TCR beta chain is from a study of cytomegalovirus exposure and HLA in healthy donors. The overall study: The approximately 120 validation repertoires and the roughly 690 first-cohort repertoires shared a platform, a later analysis reported. Whole-study findings and limits: TCR beta chains numbering more than 150 were designated cytomegalovirus-associated. In vitro work confirmed that a few CMV-associated chains recognize CMV antigens.

The repertoire was sequenced with immunoSEQ multiplex PCR; TCRdb's copy has only in-frame clones and lacks some. The profile covers roughly 60,000 clones, with 90% to 95% appearing a single time and 1% to 1.5% taken by the ten largest. A word on this clone: What it binds is not known.

The donors were part of the validation cohort, which consisted of approximately 110 subjects and was separate from the first cohort of about 650 subjects. This TCR was sampled from a woman aged 18 to 35 in good health and CMV-seronegative. Sequenced sample: PBMCs.

In nucleotides, the CDR3 is TGTGCCAGCTCACGAATGGGTCAGGGCTCTGGGGCCAACGTCCTGACTTTC. This codes for CASSRMGQGSGANVLTF. The chain has TRBV18 and TRBJ2-6; weak D call: TRBD1 (5 bases). The CDR3 spans 17 residues. V was pared by 4 bases and J by 0 bases, with 13 bases between. Germline lookup yields CDR1 KGHSH and CDR2 LQKENI.